These 28 T cell receptor beta chains share one sample of origin, sequenced in a study of neoadjuvant anti-PD-1 for oral cavity cancer. The protocol was immunoSEQ multiplex PCR, while the TCRdb copy is restricted to in-frame clones and leaves out a portion. The table has approximately 15,000 clones, about 65% seen once. The specimen comprised PBMCs, sampled before nivolumab (anti-PD-1) treatment. The receptors derive from a person between 40 and 79 years old with oral cavity squamous cell carcinoma.

This rearrangement joins TRBV6-1 to TRBJ2-1; 7 bases are shared with TRBD2. J lost 4 bases, V lost 4 bases, and 7 bases had no gene match. Germline assignment: CDR1 MNHNS and CDR2 SASEGT. The CDR3 length is 15 residues. The CDR3 loop is CASSALANAYNEQFF. The CDR3, as DNA: TGTGCCAGCAGTGCACTAGCGAACGCATACAATGAGCAGTTCTTC.

This chain joins TRBV6-8 and TRBJ2-6; D is unresolved. V was trimmed by 0 bases and J by 7 bases, leaving 16 bases between them. CDR1 and CDR2 (germline): MNHGY, SAAAGT. The CDR3 has 17 residues. CDR3 DNA: TGTGCCAGCAGTTACTCGGAGCGCCCCTCGAACGCCAACGTCCTGACTTTC. This gives the protein CASSYSERPSNANVLTF.

The rearrangement links TRBV7-3 to TRBJ2-1, with 14 bases aligning to TRBD2. CDR1 and CDR2 (germline): SGHTA, FQGTGA. The CDR3 contains 15 residues. After removal of 7 bases from V and 10 bases from J, the junction contained 9 bases not matched to a gene. CDR3 loop: CASTPGTSGRGEQFF. CDR3 DNA: TGTGCCAGCACCCCTGGGACTAGCGGGAGAGGAGAGCAGTTCTTC.

V gene TRBV30 combines with J gene TRBJ1-5; D gene unclear. Germline CDR1 GTSNPN, CDR2 SVGIG (reference sequence). The V and J ends lost 1 base and 6 bases respectively, with 13 bases between them. The CDR3 is 14 amino acids. The CDR3 DNA follows: TGTGCCTGGAGTGGGACTTCAAGGGTTCAGCCCCAGCATTTT. As protein: CAWSGTSRVQPQHF.

The chain recombines TRBV29-1 with TRBJ1-2; D perhaps matches TRBD1 (6 bases). The CDR3 loop spans 14 amino acids. The ends were cut back, 2 bases at V and 7 bases at J, with 17 bases in the middle. CDR1 is SQVTM and CDR2 is ANQGSEA in the germline V gene. CDR3 sequence: CSVEPIGGARGYTF. CDR3 sequence (DNA): TGCAGCGTTGAACCCATTGGGGGGGCGCGTGGCTACACCTTC.

V gene TRBV5-6 combines with J gene TRBJ2-1; the D is unclear. Germline CDR1 reads SGHDT; CDR2 reads YYEEEE. The CDR3 spans 11 residues. Deletions cut 4 bases from V and 5 bases from J, with 4 bases between. The CDR3 nucleotides read TGTGCCAGCAGCACCGACAATGAGCAGTTCTTC. Its translation: CASSTDNEQFF.

In this sample, this clone turned up once. CDR3 nucleotides: TGTGCCAGCAGTGAAAGGACTGCTTACAATGAGCAGTTCTTC. This encodes CASSERTAYNEQFF. This chain uses TRBV2 with TRBJ2-1; possibly TRBD2 for D (5 bases). This CDR3 spans 14 amino acids. From germline, CDR1 is SNHLY and CDR2 FYNNEI. The germline V and J ends were trimmed by 2 bases and 4 bases, with 9 bases remaining between them.

V is TRBV10-1 and J is TRBJ2-1; 10 nucleotides line up with TRBD2. Germline CDR1 WNHNN, CDR2 SYGVQD (reference sequence). The trim removed 6 bases at V and 8 bases at J, leaving 16 bases unmatched. There are 17 residues in the CDR3. As DNA, the CDR3 is TGCGCCAGCAGCGACGGATTGAGAGCGGGAGGGCCTTATGAGCAGTTCTTC. It encodes CASSDGLRAGGPYEQFF.

The rearrangement joins TRBV2 to TRBJ1-1; a possible D gene is TRBD1 (6 bases). The germline V gene encodes CDR1 SNHLY and CDR2 FYNNEI. V shed 4 bases and J shed 1 base, with 7 bases lying between them. CDR3 length equals 13 residues. The chain's CDR3 is CASSGRGNTEAFF. In nucleotides, the CDR3 is TGTGCCAGCAGTGGCAGGGGGAACACTGAAGCTTTCTTT.

This chain uses TRBV18 with TRBJ1-2; unclear D gene. CDR1 and CDR2 from the germline V gene are KGHSH and LQKENI. The length of the CDR3 is 13 residues. V shed 3 bases and J shed 4 bases, with 9 bases lying between them. The CDR3 reads CASSPGKAYGYTF. CDR3 nucleotides: TGTGCCAGCTCACCGGGTAAAGCCTATGGCTACACCTTC.

The chain recombines TRBV13 with TRBJ2-1, with 8 bases lining up with TRBD2. CDR3 length: 16 amino acids. Germline trimming cut 5 bases from V and 0 bases from J; bases unmatched to any gene: 6. Per the germline V gene, CDR1 is PRHDT and CDR2 is FYEKMQ (reference sequence). The CDR3 region is CASSVIAGSSYNEQFF. In DNA form, the CDR3 reads TGTGCCAGCAGCGTTATAGCGGGGAGCTCCTACAATGAGCAGTTCTTC. Full variable domain (missing parts from reference TRBV13 and TRBJ2-1): AAGVIQSPRHLIKEKRETATLKCYPIPRHDTVYWYQQGPGQDPQFLISFYEKMQSDKGSIPDRFSAQQFSDYHSELNMSSLELGDSALYFCASSVIAGSSYNEQFFGPGTRLTVL.

The rearrangement uses TRBV9 and TRBJ2-2, with D tentatively TRBD2 (6 bases). Trimming removed 3 bases at V and 7 bases at J, with 16 bases between. The CDR3 has 15 amino acids. Germline lookup yields CDR1 SGDLS and CDR2 YYNGEE. CDR3 in amino acids: CASSAGLPKGGELFF. The CDR3 nucleotides are TGTGCCAGCAGCGCGGGACTCCCCAAGGGCGGGGAGCTGTTTTTT.

The chain uses TRBV27 and TRBJ2-7; 8 bases align to TRBD2. There are 15 residues in the CDR3. V dropped 6 bases and J dropped 2; count of bases not matched to a gene: 9. Germline CDR1 is MNHEY and CDR2 is SMNVEV (reference sequence). The DNA of the CDR3 is TGTGCCAGCAGATCGGGACGGGAGGGAACCTACGAGCAGTACTTC. As protein: CASRSGREGTYEQYF.

By share, this clone ranks as large. The rearrangement links TRBV5-1 to TRBJ2-1; 11 bases match TRBD2. V lost 3 bases, J lost 3 bases, and 8 bases stayed unmatched. CDR1 and CDR2 (germline): SGHRS, YFSETQ. This CDR3 has 17 residues. The CDR3 DNA reads as TGCGCCAGCAGCTCACGCCCGGGACTAGCGGACTACAATGAGCAGTTCTTC. The encoded protein is CASSSRPGLADYNEQFF.

This clone was picked up one time. Other nucleotide sequences from this sample produce the same CDR3. The DNA of the CDR3 is TGTGCCAGCAGTTACTCGGACAGAAATTCACCCCTCCACTTT. It translates to CASSYSDRNSPLHF. The chain recombines TRBV6-5 with TRBJ1-6; the D gene is possibly TRBD1 (6 bases). There are 14 residues in the CDR3. Trimming took 0 bases from V and 7 from J, leaving 7 bases between them. The germline CDR1 and CDR2 sequences are MNHEY and SVGAGI.

This CDR3 is CASSGPTGANVLTF. CDR3 nucleotide sequence: TGTGCCAGCAGCGGACCCACCGGGGCCAACGTCCTGACTTTC. The chain couples TRBV9 to TRBJ2-6; D unclear. This CDR3 spans 14 amino acids. Trimming took 3 bases from V and 4 from J, leaving 8 bases between them. Germline loops: CDR1 SGDLS, CDR2 YYNGEE.

This chain joins TRBV2 and TRBJ2-5; 8 nucleotides align to TRBD2. Germline CDR1 SNHLY, CDR2 FYNNEI. The CDR3 is made up of 12 amino acids. With 6 bases clipped from V and 3 bases from J, the junction kept 0 bases outside the gene matches. This chain's CDR3 is CASRGLEETQYF. The CDR3 DNA reads as TGTGCCAGCAGGGGACTAGAAGAGACCCAGTACTTC.

This chain connects TRBV27 to TRBJ2-1, with TRBD2 matching over 7 bases. Germline CDR1 is MNHEY and CDR2 is SMNVEV (reference sequence). Germline trimming cut 5 bases from V and 7 bases from J; bases unmatched to any gene: 14. The length of the CDR3 is 16 residues. This CDR3 is CASSPSRAAGINEQFF. CDR3 DNA: TGTGCCAGCAGTCCCTCCAGGGCAGCGGGAATAAATGAGCAGTTCTTC.

The V gene is TRBV18, the J gene TRBJ2-7; D gene unclear. From germline, CDR1 is KGHSH and CDR2 LQKENI. The CDR3 extends over 14 amino acids. V was clipped by 1 base and J by 7 bases, with 14 bases between them. DNA of the CDR3: TGTGCCAGCTCACCACACTTGCAAGGGTGGGAGCAGTACTTC. Amino acids: CASSPHLQGWEQYF.

The rearrangement uses TRBV6-5 and TRBJ2-7, with no clear D. The CDR3 extends over 15 amino acids. Between the trimmed V and J ends, which lost 2 bases and 2 bases, there was a span of 13 bases. Germline lookup yields CDR1 MNHEY and CDR2 SVGAGI. This chain's CDR3 is CASSYAQQGPYEQYF. Here the CDR3 DNA reads TGTGCCAGCAGTTACGCGCAGCAAGGGCCCTACGAGCAGTACTTC.

This clone was seen only a few times. The chain joins TRBV6-5 to TRBJ2-7, with 8 bases lining up with TRBD1. In germline, CDR1 is MNHEY, CDR2 SVGAGI. The CDR3 runs 14 residues. Germline trimming cut 5 bases from V and 5 bases from J; bases unmatched to any gene: 8. CDR3 coding DNA: TGTGCCAGCAGTCGATCGGGACAGGCTCACGAGCAGTACTTC. Amino acid sequence: CASSRSGQAHEQYF.

The chain couples TRBV7-2 to TRBJ2-1; 12 bases are shared with TRBD2. V lost 4 bases and J lost 3; bases outside the gene matches: 10. In germline, CDR1 is SGHTA, CDR2 FQGNSA. The CDR3 loop spans 18 amino acids. The CDR3 DNA reads as TGTGCCAGCAGCTCTAGCCAGCTAGCGGGGGGGCTCTACAATGAGCAGTTCTTC. Protein: CASSSSQLAGGLYNEQFF.

This clone was seen only once. This chain joins TRBV5-1 and TRBJ2-2; TRBD1 aligns across 7 bases. The V segment lost 5 bases and the J segment 5 bases; nucleotides outside the gene matches: 6. The CDR3 sequence is 14 residues long. Germline V gene data show CDR1 as SGHRS and CDR2 as YFSETQ. In DNA, the CDR3 is TGCGCCAGCAGGGGGGACAGCATGACCGGGGAGCTGTTTTTT. Amino acid sequence: CASRGDSMTGELFF.

Here the CDR3 DNA reads TGTGCCACCAGCAGAGTTAATGAAAAACTGTTTTTT. Translation gives CATSRVNEKLFF. V is TRBV15 and J is TRBJ1-4; D is uncertain. Looked up from germline, CDR1 is LNHNV and CDR2 is YYDKDF (reference sequence). Trimming removed 1 base at V and 4 bases at J, with 1 base between. The CDR3 spans 12 residues.

This clone has just a few counts. The chain couples TRBV5-1 to TRBJ2-6; TRBD1 agrees at 7 bases. There are 20 residues in the CDR3. V lost 5 bases to trimming and J lost 0 bases; unmatched junction nucleotides: 17. The V gene's germline CDR1 is SGHRS and CDR2 YFSETQ. The CDR3: CASRNPTRDRGSSGANVLTF. The CDR3 region has the DNA TGCGCCAGCAGAAACCCTACGAGGGACAGAGGTTCCTCTGGGGCCAACGTCCTGACTTTC.

The chain has TRBV10-3 and TRBJ1-1, with D possibly matching TRBD1 (5 bases). Germline CDR1 is ENHRY and CDR2 is SYGVKD. Deletions cut 5 bases from V and 6 bases from J, with 19 bases between. The CDR3 covers 15 residues. The CDR3: CAISSRESRAPEAFF. The CDR3 bases are TGTGCCATCAGTAGCAGGGAGTCCCGCGCCCCTGAAGCTTTCTTT.

J is TRBJ1-2 and V is TRBV27; TRBD1 aligns across 9 bases. V lost 5 bases to trimming and J lost 4 bases; unmatched junction nucleotides: 8. The CDR3 length is 15 residues. Germline assignment: CDR1 MNHEY and CDR2 SMNVEV (reference sequence). The CDR3 is CASSRTGGFSYGYTF. The CDR3, as DNA: TGTGCCAGCAGTAGAACAGGGGGCTTTAGCTATGGCTACACCTTC.

V usage is TRBV27 and J usage is TRBJ1-1; D remains unclear. The germline V and J ends were trimmed by 5 bases and 3 bases, with 10 bases remaining between them. The CDR3 has 13 residues. Germline V gene data show CDR1 as MNHEY and CDR2 as SMNVEV (reference sequence). In DNA form, the CDR3 reads TGTGCCAGCAGTCAACAACGTGACACTGAAGCTTTCTTT. Its protein product is CASSQQRDTEAFF.